A selection of T cell receptor beta chains follows, all from one sample in a study of blood T cell repertoires in COVID-19. The assay was immunoSEQ multiplex PCR, and TCRdb's table has in-frame clones only and misses some. This table has 200,000 or so clones, less than 90% appearing once. The sample consisted of PBMCs or T cells enriched from blood (not recorded which). The receptors were sampled from a woman aged 25 to 39 who had recovered from COVID-19. Each CDR3 is given with its conserved first and last residue. Clone size is stated in some rows and not others, as once, few, many or a class when expanded.

TRBV10-3,few,TRBJ1-6,CAISPTGTGGSPLHF
TRBV5-6,-,TRBJ1-1,CASSPAQGASTEAFF
TRBV6-2/TRBV6-3,-,TRBJ2-3,CASSPLTTSTLDTQYF
TRBV20-1,-,TRBJ2-7,CSARQGSEQYF
TRBV11-2,-,TRBJ2-6,CASSHPWGAGANVLTF
TRBV13,-,TRBJ2-2,CASSLDRGLNTGELFF
TRBV4-1,-,TRBJ1-6,CASSQVGSANSPLHF
TRBV25-1,once,TRBJ1-2,CASSESRGIDGYTF
TRBV7-2,-,TRBJ2-2,CASSPSGTSGGDTGELFF
TRBV5-1,-,TRBJ2-3,CASTPGAGTDTQYF
TRBV29-1,-,TRBJ1-5,CSVAGGDQPQHF
TRBV7-2,-,TRBJ1-5,CASSGSGEPQHF
TRBV7-9,-,TRBJ1-2,CASSLGQGLNYGYTF
TRBV15,-,TRBJ1-2,CATSRTFGGSYGYTF
TRBV19,-,TRBJ1-5,CASSKGQLEAQHF
TRBV19,-,TRBJ1-5,CASSITQGPNQPQHF
TRBV6-5,-,TRBJ2-1,CASSYQGGSYNEQFF
TRBV19,-,TRBJ2-5,CASSIPGQETQYF
TRBV14,once,TRBJ2-2,CASSQAARTVNTGELFF
TRBV5-1,-,TRBJ1-1,CASSYGPNRGENTEAFF
TRBV7-9,-,TRBJ2-5,CASSPGQGGYQYF
TRBV6-5,-,TRBJ2-3,CASSRPGTDTQYF
TRBV18,-,TRBJ1-6,CASSPSRASNSPLHF
TRBV14,-,TRBJ2-3,CASSQDLGADTQYF
TRBV11-2,-,TRBJ2-1,CASSAPPGQLEQFF
TRBV3-1/TRBV3-2,-,TRBJ1-2,CASRLPVYGYTF